This T cell receptor (beta chain) was identified during a study of graft-versus-host responses after intestinal transplantation. Intraepithelial lymphocytes and lamina propria lymphocytes were released through processing of graft tissue. Germline CDR1 reads MNHNS; CDR2 reads SASEGT. The CDR3 totals 15 residues. The J segment lost 0 bases and the V segment lost 8 bases, leaving 7 bases of the junction unmatched. Assay: immunoSEQ multiplex PCR; the TCRdb copy retains only in-frame clones and omits some. This sample has some 20,000 clones, with around 72% found just once. The sequences come from ileum tissue, collected approximately 20 days after intestinal transplant. The TCR was taken from a human patient who received an intestinal transplant, so some T cells may come from the graft donor. The chain joins TRBV6-1 to TRBJ2-7; 10 bases line up with TRBD2. CDR3 in DNA: TGTGCCAGCGGTCTAGCGGGGGCGAGCTCCTACGAGCAGTACTTC. Translation gives CASGLAGASSYEQYF.